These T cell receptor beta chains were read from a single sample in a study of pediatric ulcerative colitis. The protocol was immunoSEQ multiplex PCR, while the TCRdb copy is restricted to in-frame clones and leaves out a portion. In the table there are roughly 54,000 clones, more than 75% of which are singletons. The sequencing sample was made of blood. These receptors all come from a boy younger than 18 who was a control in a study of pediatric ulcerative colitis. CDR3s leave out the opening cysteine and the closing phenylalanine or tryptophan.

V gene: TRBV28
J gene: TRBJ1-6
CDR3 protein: ASRPPGGGNSPLH

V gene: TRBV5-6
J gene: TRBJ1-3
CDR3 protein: ASNPRQGSGNTIY

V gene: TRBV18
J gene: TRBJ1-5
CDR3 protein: ASSLISGAHSNQPQH

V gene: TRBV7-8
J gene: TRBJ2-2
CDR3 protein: ASTTDTGELF

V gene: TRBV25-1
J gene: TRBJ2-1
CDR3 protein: ASSDETGDQKFNEQF

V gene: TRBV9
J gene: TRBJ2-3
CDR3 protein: ASSSTVRPATDTQY

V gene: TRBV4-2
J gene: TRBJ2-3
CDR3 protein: ASSRRITTSREDTQY

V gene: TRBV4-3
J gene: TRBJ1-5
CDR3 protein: ASSQRGGPNLNQPQH

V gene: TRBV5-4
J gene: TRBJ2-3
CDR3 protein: ASSLYSGSSTDTQY

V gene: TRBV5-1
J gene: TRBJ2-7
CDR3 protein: ASSSSGQPSPYEQY

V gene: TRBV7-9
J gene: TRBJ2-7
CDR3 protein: ASSALTGGYEQY

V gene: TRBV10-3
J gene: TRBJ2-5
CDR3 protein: AISAGPAEETQY

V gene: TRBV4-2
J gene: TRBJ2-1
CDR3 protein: ASSQDTSGSPYNEQF

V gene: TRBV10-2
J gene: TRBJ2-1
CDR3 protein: ASGLAGVNEQF

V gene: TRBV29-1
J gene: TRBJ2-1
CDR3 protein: SSEYMYEQF

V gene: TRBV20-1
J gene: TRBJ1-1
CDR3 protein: SATGNTEAF

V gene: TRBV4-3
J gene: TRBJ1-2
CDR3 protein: ASSRSHGLSYGYT

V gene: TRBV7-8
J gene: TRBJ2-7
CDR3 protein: ASSFLLGPYEQY

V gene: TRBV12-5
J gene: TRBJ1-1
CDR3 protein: ASAIQGNTEAF

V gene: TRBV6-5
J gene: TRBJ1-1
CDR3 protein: ASSYGAEAF

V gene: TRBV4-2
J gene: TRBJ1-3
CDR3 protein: ASSPSGQDPTGNTIY

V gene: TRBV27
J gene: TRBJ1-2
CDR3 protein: ASSLPKQGLYGYT

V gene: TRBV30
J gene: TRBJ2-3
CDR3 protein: AWSYRTGADTQY

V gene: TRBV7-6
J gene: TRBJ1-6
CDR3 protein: ASSRQGYNSPLH

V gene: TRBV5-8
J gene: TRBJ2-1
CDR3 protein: ASSWTATSVGIGNEQF

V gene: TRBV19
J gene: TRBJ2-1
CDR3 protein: ASSIGLYNEQF

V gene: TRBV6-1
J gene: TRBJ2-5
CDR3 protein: ASSEHGLAGGGTQY

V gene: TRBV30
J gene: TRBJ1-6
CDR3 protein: AWIPAGGYNSPLH

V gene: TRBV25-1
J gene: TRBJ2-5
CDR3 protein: ASRKSGLAGGETQY

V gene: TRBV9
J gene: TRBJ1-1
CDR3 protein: ASSVGQGVMNTEAF

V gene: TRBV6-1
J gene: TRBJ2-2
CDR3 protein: ASSVGTSGDKNTGELF

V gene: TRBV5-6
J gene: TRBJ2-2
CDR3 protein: ASSLIIRGSGELF

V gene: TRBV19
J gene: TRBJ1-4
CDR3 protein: ASRKTATNEKLF

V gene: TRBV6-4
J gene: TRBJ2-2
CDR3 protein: ASSTGDSTSGELF

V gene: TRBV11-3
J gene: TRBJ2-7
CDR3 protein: ASSSRTLGEQY

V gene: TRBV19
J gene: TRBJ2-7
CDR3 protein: ASSRGGGSYEQY

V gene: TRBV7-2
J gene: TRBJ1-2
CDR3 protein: ASSLGWGGGYT

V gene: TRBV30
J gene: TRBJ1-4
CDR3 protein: AWSDGTGDEKLF

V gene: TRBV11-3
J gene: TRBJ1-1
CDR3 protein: ASSRQTNTEAF

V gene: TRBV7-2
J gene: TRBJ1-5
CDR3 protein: ASSVEFNQPQH

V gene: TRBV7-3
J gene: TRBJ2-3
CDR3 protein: ASSILGFSTDTQY

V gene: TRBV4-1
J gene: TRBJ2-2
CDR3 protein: ASSQVSGDVLGELF

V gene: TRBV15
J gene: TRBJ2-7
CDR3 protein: ATSTRPNSYEQY

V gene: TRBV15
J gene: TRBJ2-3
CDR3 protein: ATSRDRRISTDTQY

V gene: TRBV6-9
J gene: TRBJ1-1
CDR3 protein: ASSYGPSEAF

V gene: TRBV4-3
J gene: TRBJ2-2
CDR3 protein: ASSQDPTGSAGELF

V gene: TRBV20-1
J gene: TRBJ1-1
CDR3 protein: SAYRDGVTF

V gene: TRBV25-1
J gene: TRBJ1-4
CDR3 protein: ASSGAGGLEKLF

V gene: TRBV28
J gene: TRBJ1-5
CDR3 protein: ASSPQGGNSNQPQH

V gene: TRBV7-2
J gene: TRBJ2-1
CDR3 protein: ASSLGPGVGNEQF

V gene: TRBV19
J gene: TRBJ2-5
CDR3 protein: ASSGRVRETQY

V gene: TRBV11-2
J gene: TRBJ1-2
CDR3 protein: ASSLRWGADIRDDGYT

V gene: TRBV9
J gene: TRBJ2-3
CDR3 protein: ASSTRTGGTDTQY

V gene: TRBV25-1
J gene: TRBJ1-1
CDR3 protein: ASRAGGNTEAF

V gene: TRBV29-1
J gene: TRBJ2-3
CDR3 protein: SARPSNEPGPDTQY

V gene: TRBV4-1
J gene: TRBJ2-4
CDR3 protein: ASSPGLPKGSKNIQY

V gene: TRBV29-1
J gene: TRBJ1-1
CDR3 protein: SSGGQNAVNTEAF

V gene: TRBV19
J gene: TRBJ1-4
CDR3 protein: ASSIGVWLNEKLF

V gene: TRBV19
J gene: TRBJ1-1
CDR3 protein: ASSPGTGGLATEAF

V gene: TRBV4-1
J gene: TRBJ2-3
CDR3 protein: ASSRPGQNTDTQY